The 6 T cell receptor beta chains below were found in one sample sequenced in a study of shared clonotypes between healthy human individuals. Using immunoSEQ multiplex PCR, the repertoire was profiled, and TCRdb retains in-frame clones only, with some absent. The sample has some 240,000 clones, approximately 65% seen once. Sequenced material: memory CD4+ T cells sorted from blood. Sample subset: CD45RA-negative fraction. Every receptor here comes from a man aged 30 to 45 in good health.

This chain uses TRBV5-1 with TRBJ2-1; 9 bases match TRBD2. Germline V gene data show CDR1 as SGHRS and CDR2 as YFSETQ. The CDR3 is 15 residues long. The trim removed 4 bases at V and 4 bases at J, leaving 6 bases unmatched. The CDR3 sequence: CASSPAGGTYNEQFF. The CDR3 coding sequence is TGCGCCAGCAGCCCAGCGGGAGGCACATACAATGAGCAGTTCTTC.

CDR3 DNA: TGTGCCAGCAGCTTAGATGGGACAGGGAAAGCTTTCTTT. This sequence encodes CASSLDGTGKAFF. This chain connects TRBV11-2 to TRBJ1-1; 9 bases are shared with TRBD1. Germline trimming cut 0 bases from V and 9 bases from J; bases unmatched to any gene: 2. Germline lookup yields CDR1 SGHAT and CDR2 FQNNGV. The CDR3 covers 13 residues.

V and J are TRBV19 and TRBJ2-5, with 11 bases fitting TRBD1. V lost 5 bases to trimming and J lost 5 bases; unmatched junction nucleotides: 7. The CDR3 has 15 residues. From germline, CDR1 is LNHDA and CDR2 SQIVND (reference sequence). The CDR3 coding sequence is TGTGCCAGTAGTGGACGGACAGGGGGCGAGGAGACCCAGTACTTC. This encodes CASSGRTGGEETQYF.

The rearrangement uses TRBV18 and TRBJ1-2; 8 nucleotides align to TRBD1. The J segment lost 7 bases and the V segment lost 4 bases, leaving 11 bases of the junction unmatched. CDR1 KGHSH and CDR2 LQKENI come from the germline V gene. The CDR3 consists of 15 residues. CDR3 in DNA: TGTGCCAGCTCACGTGACAGGGGTTTGGTATCTGGCTACACCTTC. Translated, it gives CASSRDRGLVSGYTF.

Only a few counts were recorded for this clone. The chain joins TRBV11-2 to TRBJ1-2, with unresolved D. Trimming left V 5 bases short and J 4 bases short, with 8 bases between. The CDR3 length is 12 residues. The germline V gene has CDR1 SGHAT and CDR2 FQNNGV. Here the CDR3 reads CASSQTLYGYTF. CDR3 bases: TGTGCCAGCAGCCAGACCCTCTATGGCTACACCTTC. The whole variable domain, remainder taken from reference TRBV11-2 and TRBJ1-2, is EAGVAQSPRYKIIEKRQSVAFWCNPISGHATLYWYQQILGQGPKLLIQFQNNGVVDDSQLPKDRFSAERLKGVDSTLKIQPAKLEDSAVYLCASSQTLYGYTFGSGTRLTVV.

This chain links TRBV6-6 with TRBJ1-1; possibly TRBD1 for D (5 bases). The V end lost 6 bases, the J end lost 1 base, and 9 bases lay between the germline ends. The CDR3 has 13 residues. Germline-derived CDR1 and CDR2 are MNHNY and SVGAGI (reference sequence). CDR3 region: CASSRVENTEAFF. CDR3 sequence (DNA): TGTGCCAGCAGCAGGGTTGAGAACACTGAAGCTTTCTTT.